Described below is a single TCR beta chain sequence and its context. Its antigen is currently unknown. This specimen comes from a study of beta chain features in type 1 diabetes. Findings of the study overall: Patients with Type 1 diabetes showed moderately but significantly shorter TCRB CDR3s in all four CD4+ subsets.

V trimming: 4 bases; J trimming: 5 bases; junction bases outside the gene matches: 11. The CDR3 extends over 15 amino acids. Germline lookup yields CDR1 SGHRS and CDR2 YFSETQ. Reverse transcription of all isolated RNA meant that expressed TCRB transcripts were sequenced. Measured with immunoSEQ multiplex PCR; TCRdb has only the in-frame clones, and not every one. The table includes fewer than 30,000 clones, roughly three fifths detected once. The sequence derives from a woman between 18 and 29 years old with type 1 diabetes. The rearrangement links TRBV5-1 to TRBJ2-7; the match to TRBD2 covers 8 bases. Sample: Tregs from blood. In DNA form, the CDR3 reads TGCGCCAGCAGCCCGGGAGGGACAAGTCAAGACGAGCAGTACTTC. Protein sequence: CASSPGGTSQDEQYF.